This entry lists 23 T cell receptor beta chains sequenced from one sample in a study of shared clonotypes between healthy human individuals. The method was immunoSEQ multiplex PCR; TCRdb's version includes in-frame clones alone and lacks a portion of them. Found here are 800,000 or so clones, approximately 96% of them singletons; the top ten hold about 0.25%. CD8 cells regarded as naive lacked CD45RO, were positively chosen for CCR7, and omitted terminally differentiated effector memory CD45RA+ cells. Material for sequencing was naive CD8+ T cells sorted from blood. These TCRs come from a man aged 30 to 39 in good health.

The chain links TRBV18 to TRBJ2-1; the match to TRBD2 covers 11 bases. The ends lost 6 bases at V and 5 bases at J; junction bases unmatched: 6. The CDR3 totals 15 residues. CDR1 and CDR2 from the germline V gene are KGHSH and LQKENI. CDR3 DNA sequence: TGTGCCAGCTCGCAAGGGACTAGCGGAGACAATGAGCAGTTCTTC. Its translation is CASSQGTSGDNEQFF.

The gene calls are TRBV7-6 and TRBJ2-3; the D is unclear. Germline-derived CDR1 and CDR2 are SGHVS and FNYEAQ. Trimming cost V 5 bases and J 0 bases, with 15 bases left between them. The CDR3 has 16 amino acids. CDR3 sequence (DNA): TGTGCCAGCAGCGAAAACCCAGGCGGAAGCACAGATACGCAGTATTTT. Its translation: CASSENPGGSTDTQYF.

J is TRBJ2-7 and V is TRBV7-9, with D possibly TRBD2 on 6 matching bases. The CDR3 runs 16 residues. V was shortened by 6 bases and J by 7 bases, with 25 bases between the two germline ends. The V gene's germline CDR1 is SEHNR and CDR2 FQNEAQ (reference sequence). The CDR3 sequence is CASSPTRQLGRGEQYF. The DNA of the CDR3 is TGTGCCAGCAGTCCTACACGCCAGCTGGGCCGGGGGGAGCAGTACTTC.

As regards this clone: Distinct nucleotide sequences in the sample also encode this CDR3. V usage is TRBV4-1 and J usage is TRBJ2-2, with D perhaps matching TRBD1 (5 bases). The CDR3 length is 16 residues. The V end was cut by 2 bases, the J end by 2 bases, with 12 bases between. Germline V CDR1 and CDR2: MGHRA, YSYEKL. CDR3 bases: TGCGCCAGCAGCCAACATGGGCAGGGCAACACCGGGGAGCTGTTTTTT. The encoded protein is CASSQHGQGNTGELFF.

The CDR3 region is CASSFRGSQETQYF. Written as DNA, the CDR3 is TGTGCCAGCAGCTTCAGGGGATCACAAGAGACCCAGTACTTC. The V call is TRBV7-2, the J call TRBJ2-5; D is perhaps TRBD1 (6 bases). CDR1 and CDR2 (germline): SGHTA, FQGNSA. The CDR3 covers 14 residues. The germline V and J ends were trimmed by 3 bases and 2 bases, with 10 bases remaining between them. Complete variable domain (other parts from reference TRBV7-2 and TRBJ2-5): GAGVSQSPSNKVTEKGKDVELRCDPISGHTALYWYRQSLGQGLEFLIYFQGNSAPDKSGLPSDRFSAERTGGSVSTLTIQRTQQEDSAVYLCASSFRGSQETQYFGPGTRLLVL.

This chain uses TRBV29-1 with TRBJ2-1; TRBD2 agrees at 13 bases. The CDR3 sequence is 19 residues long. The ends lost 3 bases at V and 6 bases at J; junction bases unmatched: 17. CDR1 and CDR2 (germline): SQVTM, ANQGSEA. For the CDR3, the DNA is TGCAGCGTTGAGGTACAGGGACTAGCGGGAATACGACCTATCAATGAGCAGTTCTTC. This gives the protein CSVEVQGLAGIRPINEQFF.

The V call is TRBV5-1, the J call TRBJ1-4, with D maybe TRBD1 (5 bases). CDR1 and CDR2 from the germline V gene are SGHRS and YFSETQ. V lost 0 bases and J lost 5, with 11 bases in between. There are 15 residues in the CDR3. The CDR3, as DNA: TGCGCCAGCAGCTTGGGAGACAGACTCAATGAAAAACTGTTTTTT. Its protein product is CASSLGDRLNEKLFF.

This chain uses TRBV4-1 with TRBJ2-5; D possibly corresponds to TRBD1 (5 bases). The germline V and J ends were trimmed by 1 base and 5 bases, with 14 bases remaining between them. The CDR3 sequence is 15 residues long. CDR1 MGHRA and CDR2 YSYEKL come from the germline V gene. The chain's CDR3 is CASSQVKGVGETQYF. The CDR3, as DNA: TGCGCCAGCAGCCAAGTCAAAGGGGTCGGGGAGACCCAGTACTTC.

The chain combines TRBV9 with TRBJ2-1; D remains unclear. The length of the CDR3 is 14 residues. The germline V gene has CDR1 SGDLS and CDR2 YYNGEE. The ends were cut back, 4 bases at V and 0 bases at J, with 8 bases in the middle. CDR3 region: CASSTNPSYNEQFF. CDR3 DNA: TGTGCCAGCAGCACCAACCCCTCCTACAATGAGCAGTTCTTC.

Concerning this clone: The same CDR3 arises from other DNA sequences in this sample as well. The J gene is TRBJ2-7, the V gene TRBV2; tentative D call: TRBD1 (6 bases). This CDR3 contains 14 residues. The germline V and J ends were trimmed by 3 bases and 0 bases, with 9 bases remaining between them. Per germline, CDR1 SNHLY and CDR2 FYNNEI. CDR3 amino acids: CASSEGDNSYEQYF. In DNA, the CDR3 is TGTGCCAGCAGTGAGGGGGACAACTCCTACGAGCAGTACTTC.

V is TRBV4-1 and J is TRBJ2-7; perhaps TRBD1 as D (6 bases). Germline CDR1 MGHRA, CDR2 YSYEKL. The V end lost 1 base, the J end lost 3 bases, and 7 bases lay between the germline ends. The CDR3 is made up of 13 amino acids. In DNA form, the CDR3 reads TGCGCCAGCAGCCAAGGGACAGACTACGAGCAGTACTTC. It translates to CASSQGTDYEQYF.

This chain connects TRBV11-2 to TRBJ2-2; TRBD2 agrees at 7 bases. CDR1 is SGHAT, CDR2 FQNNGV, per germline. The CDR3 runs to 16 residues. After removal of 5 bases from V and 6 bases from J, the junction contained 12 bases not matched to a gene. The CDR3 spells CASSPSLLGRAGELFF. As DNA, the CDR3 is TGTGCCAGCAGCCCCAGCCTTCTAGGGAGGGCCGGGGAGCTGTTTTTT.

This clone was recorded only once. V is TRBV29-1 and J is TRBJ2-1, with D uncertain. Trimming left V 2 bases short and J 7 bases short, with 6 bases between. CDR3 length equals 11 residues. The germline V gene encodes CDR1 SQVTM and CDR2 ANQGSEA. The chain's CDR3 is CSVEIENEQFF. CDR3 nucleotide sequence: TGCAGCGTTGAAATTGAAAATGAGCAGTTCTTC.

The V and J genes are TRBV14 and TRBJ2-1, with 10 bases that match TRBD2. The germline gives CDR1 SGHDN, CDR2 FVKESK. The length of the CDR3 is 18 residues. The V and J ends lost 2 bases and 5 bases, in that order; junction bases with no gene match: 12. The CDR3 coding sequence is TGTGCCAGCAGCCAAATTCTCTCTAGCGGGAGCATCGACAATGAGCAGTTCTTC. Protein sequence: CASSQILSSGSIDNEQFF.

The J gene is TRBJ2-3, the V gene TRBV7-2; D unresolved. This CDR3 has 12 residues. V lost 6 bases and J 6 bases, leaving 10 bases between the germline ends. Germline lookup yields CDR1 SGHTA and CDR2 FQGNSA. The DNA of the CDR3 is TGTGCCAGCAGTGCCTTCGGGGATACGCAGTATTTT. Its protein product is CASSAFGDTQYF.

This chain uses TRBV11-2 with TRBJ2-6, with D hard to call. The germline V gene has CDR1 SGHAT and CDR2 FQNNGV. CDR3 size: 16 residues. V lost 2 bases to trimming and J lost 0 bases, with 8 bases between them. CDR3 bases: TGTGCCAGCAGCTTAAGCAGGCTCTCTGGGGCCAACGTCCTGACTTTC. Encoded protein: CASSLSRLSGANVLTF.

The chain is built from TRBV15 and TRBJ2-7; D may be TRBD1 or TRBD2 (5 bases each). Germline loops: CDR1 LNHNV, CDR2 YYDKDF (reference sequence). The CDR3 is made up of 15 amino acids. V lost 6 bases and J 0 bases, leaving 15 bases between the germline ends. CDR3: CATSSPRGSSYEQYF. The CDR3 DNA reads TGTGCCACCAGTTCCCCTCGGGGCTCCTCCTACGAGCAGTACTTC. Full variable domain (rest looked up from reference TRBV15 and TRBJ2-7): DAMVIQNPRYQVTQFGKPVTLSCSQTLNHNVMYWYQQKSSQAPKLLFHYYDKDFNNEADTPDNFQSRRPNTSFCFLDIRSPGLGDTAMYLCATSSPRGSSYEQYFGPGTRLTVT.

The rearrangement links TRBV27 to TRBJ2-7; D uncertain. The ends were cut back, 5 bases at V and 3 bases at J, with 17 bases in the middle. The CDR3 has 15 amino acids. In germline, CDR1 is MNHEY, CDR2 SMNVEV (reference sequence). As DNA, the CDR3 is TGTGCCAGCAGTCTGGCCTTTCGTAAAGACTACGAGCAGTACTTC. Amino acid sequence: CASSLAFRKDYEQYF.

As to this clone: Other DNA variants within this sample encode the same CDR3. This sequence joins TRBV4-1 and TRBJ2-1; D remains unclear. From germline, CDR1 is MGHRA and CDR2 YSYEKL. Trimming took 0 bases from V and 0 from J, leaving 6 bases between them. The CDR3 spans 15 residues. The chain's CDR3 is CASSQDGSSYNEQFF. The DNA for the CDR3 is TGCGCCAGCAGCCAAGACGGCAGCTCCTACAATGAGCAGTTCTTC.

The CDR3 coding sequence is TGTGCCAGCACTTTCGCCGGGGAGCTGTTTTTT. It encodes CASTFAGELFF. V and J are TRBV6-6 and TRBJ2-2; D not certain. The CDR3 loop spans 11 amino acids. V was clipped by 7 bases and J by 6 bases, with 6 bases between them. Germline values: CDR1 MNHNY, CDR2 SVGAGI (reference sequence).

This rearrangement joins TRBV11-2 to TRBJ2-7, with D perhaps assigned TRBD1 or TRBD2 (6 bases each). The CDR3 contains 17 residues. Deletions cut 1 base from V and 5 bases from J, with 21 bases between. Germline assignment: CDR1 SGHAT and CDR2 FQNNGV. CDR3 region: CASSLGGHGGGVHEQYF. The CDR3 DNA is TGTGCCAGCAGCTTAGGAGGGCACGGAGGGGGTGTCCACGAGCAGTACTTC.

Only one count was recorded for this clone. The chain carries TRBV4-1 and TRBJ2-1; D not resolved. The CDR3 extends over 15 amino acids. V dropped 1 base and J dropped 8 bases, with 15 bases sitting between them. CDR1 and CDR2 from the germline V gene are MGHRA and YSYEKL. The CDR3 spells CASSQGPLGGYEQFF. CDR3 coding DNA: TGCGCCAGCAGCCAAGGGCCCTTGGGTGGGTATGAGCAGTTCTTC.

The rearrangement joins TRBV19 to TRBJ2-4; no clear D gene. The germline V gene encodes CDR1 LNHDA and CDR2 SQIVND (reference sequence). V lost 3 bases, J lost 7 bases, and 16 bases lay in between. The CDR3 loop spans 15 amino acids. The CDR3: CASSIYTGSANIQYF. The CDR3 coding sequence is TGTGCCAGTAGTATCTATACCGGGTCAGCTAACATTCAGTACTTC.